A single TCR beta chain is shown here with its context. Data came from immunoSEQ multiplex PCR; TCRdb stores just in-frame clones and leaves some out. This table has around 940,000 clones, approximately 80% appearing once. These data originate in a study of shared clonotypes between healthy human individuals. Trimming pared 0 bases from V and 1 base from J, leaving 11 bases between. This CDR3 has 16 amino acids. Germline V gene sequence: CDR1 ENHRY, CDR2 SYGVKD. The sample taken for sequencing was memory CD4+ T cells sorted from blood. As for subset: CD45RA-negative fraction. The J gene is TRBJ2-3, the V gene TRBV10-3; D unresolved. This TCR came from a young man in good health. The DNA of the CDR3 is TGTGCCATCAGTGAGTCGACGGTGCAGGGCACAGATACGCAGTATTTT. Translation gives CAISESTVQGTDTQYF.